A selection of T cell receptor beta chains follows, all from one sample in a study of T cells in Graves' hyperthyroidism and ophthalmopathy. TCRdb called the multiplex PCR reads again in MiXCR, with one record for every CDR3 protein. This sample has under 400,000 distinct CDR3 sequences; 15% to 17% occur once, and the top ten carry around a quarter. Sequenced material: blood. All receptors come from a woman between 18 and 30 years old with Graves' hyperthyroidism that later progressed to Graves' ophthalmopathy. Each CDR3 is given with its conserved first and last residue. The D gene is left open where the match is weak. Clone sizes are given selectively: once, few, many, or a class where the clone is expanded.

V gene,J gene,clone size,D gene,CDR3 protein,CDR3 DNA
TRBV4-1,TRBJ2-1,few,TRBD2,CASSQSGLAGEEEQFF,TGCGCCAGCAGCCAATCGGGACTAGCGGGAGAGGAAGAGCAGTTCTTC
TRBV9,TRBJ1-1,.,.,CASSANPRELVFGDTEAFF,TGTGCCAGCAGCGCCAACCCCCGGGAACTTGTCTTCGGGGACACTGAAGCTTTCTTT
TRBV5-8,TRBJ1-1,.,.,CASIVPASTGQNTEAFF,TGTGCCAGCATCGTGCCTGCGTCAACAGGGCAGAACACTGAAGCTTTCTTT
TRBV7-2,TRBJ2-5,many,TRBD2,CASSLTSGRGRETQYF,TGTGCCAGCAGTTTGACTAGCGGGAGAGGGAGAGAGACCCAGTACTTC
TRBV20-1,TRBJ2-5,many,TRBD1,CSATTGQSQETQYF,TGCAGTGCTACTACGGGACAGAGCCAAGAGACCCAGTACTTC
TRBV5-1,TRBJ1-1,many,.,CASSLSGRVIRGGEAFF,TGCGCCAGCAGCTTGAGCGGCAGGGTTATAAGAGGGGGTGAAGCTTTCTTT
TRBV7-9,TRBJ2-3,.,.,CAIQDGFTDTQYF,TGTGCCATCCAGGACGGGTTCACAGATACGCAGTATTTT
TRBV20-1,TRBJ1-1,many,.,CSAERQAGAFF,TGCAGTGCTGAACGACAGGCCGGAGCTTTCTTT
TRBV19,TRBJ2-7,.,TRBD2,CASSIGRSSYEQYF,TGTGCCAGTAGTATCGGGAGGAGCTCCTACGAGCAGTACTTC
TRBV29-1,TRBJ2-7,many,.,CSVGQSPGNYEQYF,TGCAGCGTTGGGCAGTCACCAGGGAACTACGAGCAGTACTTC
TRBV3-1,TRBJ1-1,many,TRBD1,CASSHLDRDTEAFF,TGTGCCAGCAGCCATCTGGACAGGGACACTGAAGCTTTCTTT
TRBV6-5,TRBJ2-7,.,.,CASSYSTGATYEQYF,TGTGCCAGCAGTTACTCAACCGGAGCCACCTACGAGCAGTACTTC
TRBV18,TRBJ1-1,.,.,CASSPFEGAVNTEAFF,TGTGCCAGCTCACCGTTCGAGGGAGCCGTGAACACTGAAGCTTTCTTT
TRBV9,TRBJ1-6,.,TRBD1,CASSLSGQGESPLHF,TGTGCCAGCAGCCTTTCTGGGCAGGGGGAATCACCCCTCCACTTT
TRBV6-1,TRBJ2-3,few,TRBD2,CASRDGLAGITDTQYF,TGTGCCAGCAGGGATGGACTAGCGGGGATCACAGATACGCAGTATTTT
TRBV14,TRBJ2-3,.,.,CANGPDTQYF,TGTGCCAACGGGCCAGATACGCAGTATTTT
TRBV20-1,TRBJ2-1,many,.,CSARVTGGGYNEQFF,TGCAGTGCTAGGGTTACGGGGGGCGGCTACAATGAGCAGTTCTTC
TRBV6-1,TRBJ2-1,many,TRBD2,CASGTSGRNDEQFF,TGTGCCAGCGGGACTAGCGGGAGGAACGATGAGCAGTTCTTC
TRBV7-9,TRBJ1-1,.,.,CASSLVPGNMNTEAFF,TGCGCCAGCAGCTTAGTACCAGGGAACATGAACACTGAAGCTTTCTTT
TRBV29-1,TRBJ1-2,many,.,CSVDKSGTTYGYTF,TGCAGCGTTGACAAATCCGGGACAACCTATGGCTACACCTTC
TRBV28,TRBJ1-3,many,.,CASSLWGDLPGNTIYF,TGTGCCAGCAGTTTATGGGGGGACCTGCCTGGAAACACCATATATTTT
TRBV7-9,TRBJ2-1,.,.,CASSLVAGLYNEQFF,TGTGCCAGCAGCTTAGTAGCAGGGCTCTACAATGAGCAGTTCTTC
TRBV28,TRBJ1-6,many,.,CASSPDPRWGQPYNSPLHF,TGTGCCAGCAGCCCCGACCCCCGGTGGGGGCAACCTTATAATTCACCCCTCCACTTT
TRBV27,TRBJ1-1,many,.,CASSSLVLNTEAFF,TGTGCCAGCAGTTCCTTGGTCTTGAACACTGAAGCTTTCTTT
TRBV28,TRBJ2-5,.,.,CANRSQETQYF,TGTGCCAACCGTAGTCAAGAGACCCAGTACTTC
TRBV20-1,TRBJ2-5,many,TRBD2,CSARMGGRALRETQYF,TGCAGTGCTAGAATGGGCGGGAGGGCCCTCCGGGAGACCCAGTACTTC
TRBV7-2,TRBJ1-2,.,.,CASSRNPGLGYTF,TGTGCCAGCAGCCGGAACCCAGGGTTGGGCTACACCTTC
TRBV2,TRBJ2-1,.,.,CASSETGVYNEQFF,TGTGCCAGCAGTGAAACCGGGGTCTACAATGAGCAGTTCTTC
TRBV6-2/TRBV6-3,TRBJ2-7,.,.,CASSNGRLFEQYF,TGTGCCAGCAGTAACGGGAGACTATTCGAGCAGTACTTC
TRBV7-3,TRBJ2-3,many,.,CASSTTGTSTDTQYF,TGTGCCAGCAGCACCACCGGGACTAGCACAGATACGCAGTATTTT
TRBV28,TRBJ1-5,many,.,CASSPLWTEYSDQPQHF,TGTGCCAGCAGTCCTCTTTGGACGGAATATAGCGATCAGCCCCAGCATTTT
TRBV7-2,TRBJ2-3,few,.,CASSPVGGALDTQYF,TGTGCCAGCAGCCCGGTGGGGGGGGCGTTGGATACGCAGTATTTT
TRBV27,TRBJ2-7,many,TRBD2,CASSIRGLAGSEQYF,TGTGCCAGCAGTATTAGGGGACTAGCGGGATCCGAGCAGTACTTC
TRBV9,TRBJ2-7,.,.,CASSVADVTYEQYF,TGTGCCAGCAGCGTAGCGGACGTAACCTACGAGCAGTACTTC
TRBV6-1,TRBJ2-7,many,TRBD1,CATIPGQGRREQYF,TGTGCCACAATTCCGGGACAGGGGCGCCGCGAGCAGTACTTC
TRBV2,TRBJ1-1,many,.,CASSEADSTLNTEAFF,TGTGCCAGCAGTGAAGCGGACAGTACCCTGAACACTGAAGCTTTCTTT
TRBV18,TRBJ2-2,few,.,CASSPQGMSNTGELFF,TGTGCCAGCTCACCCCAGGGGATGTCGAACACCGGGGAGCTGTTTTTT
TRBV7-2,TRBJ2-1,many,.,CASSLEGHSNEQFF,TGTGCCAGCAGCCTCGAGGGCCATTCCAATGAGCAGTTCTTC
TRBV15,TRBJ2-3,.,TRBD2,CATSRPKRGRTDAQYF,TGTGCCACCAGCAGACCTAAGCGGGGTCGCACAGATGCGCAGTATTTT
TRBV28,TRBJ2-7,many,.,CASSLSGSIYEQYF,TGTGCCAGCAGTTTATCCGGGTCCATCTACGAGCAGTACTTC
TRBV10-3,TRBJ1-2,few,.,CAIAEQQNYGYTF,TGTGCCATCGCGGAGCAGCAGAACTATGGCTACACCTTC
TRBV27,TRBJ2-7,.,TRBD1,CASSLTGGLNEQYF,TGTGCCAGCAGTCTAACAGGGGGTCTGAACGAGCAGTACTTC
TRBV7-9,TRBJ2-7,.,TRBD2,CASSPRGDKTYEQYF,TGTGCCAGCAGTCCGCGGGGGGACAAGACCTACGAGCAGTACTTC
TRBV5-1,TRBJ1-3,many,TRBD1,CASSWGTGRNTIYF,TGCGCCAGCAGCTGGGGGACAGGGAGAAACACCATATATTTT
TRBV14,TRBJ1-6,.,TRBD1,CASRGQNYNSPLHF,TGTGCCAGCAGGGGACAGAACTATAATTCACCCCTCCACTTT
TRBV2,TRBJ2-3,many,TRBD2,CASKLAGGPATDTQYF,TGTGCCAGCAAGCTAGCGGGAGGGCCGGCGACAGATACGCAGTATTTT
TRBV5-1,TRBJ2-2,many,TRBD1,CASSSGQGRLWNTGELFF,TGCGCCAGCAGCTCGGGACAGGGACGATTATGGAACACCGGGGAGCTGTTTTTT
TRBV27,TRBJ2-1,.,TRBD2,CASSLYSTSGRAQEPYNEQFF,TGTGCCAGCAGTTTGTATTCGACTAGCGGGAGGGCCCAGGAACCCTACAATGAGCAGTTCTTC
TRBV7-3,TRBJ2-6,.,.,CASSLARGGSGANVLTF,TGTGCCAGCAGCTTAGCCAGGGGAGGATCTGGGGCCAACGTCCTGACTTTC
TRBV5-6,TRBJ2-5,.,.,CASSSDSGTVRETQYF,TGTGCCAGCAGCTCCGATTCCGGGACCGTGCGGGAGACCCAGTACTTC
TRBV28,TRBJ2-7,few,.,CASSLSGLPDEQYF,TGTGCCAGCAGTTTATCGGGACTCCCCGACGAGCAGTACTTC
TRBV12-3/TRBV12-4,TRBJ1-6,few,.,CASSFRVNSPLHF,TGTGCCAGCAGTTTTAGGGTTAATTCACCCCTCCACTTT
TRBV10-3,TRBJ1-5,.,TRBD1,CAISEEGIDRGGDQPQHF,TGTGCCATCAGTGAGGAAGGAATTGACAGGGGAGGCGATCAGCCCCAGCATTTT
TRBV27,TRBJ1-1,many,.,CASSVTSNTEAFF,TGTGCCAGCAGTGTGACATCGAACACTGAAGCTTTCTTT
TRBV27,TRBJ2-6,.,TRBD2,CASSSTPGGGANVLTF,TGTGCCAGCAGTTCAACACCGGGGGGGGGGGCCAACGTCCTGACTTTC
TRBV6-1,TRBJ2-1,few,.,CASSQFRSVSYNEQFF,TGTGCCAGCAGCCAATTTCGGTCTGTCTCCTACAATGAGCAGTTCTTC